This TCR beta chain emerged from a study of shared clonotypes between healthy human individuals. TCRdb's table, derived via immunoSEQ multiplex PCR, lists solely in-frame clones and lacks some. The sample includes some 2,000,000 clones, about 95% of them seen just once. This clone has just one count. Per the germline V gene, CDR1 is GTSNPN and CDR2 is SVGIG (reference sequence). With V trimmed by 5 bases and J by 1 base, 4 bases remained unmatched. The CDR3 has 13 residues. The chain uses TRBV30 and TRBJ2-7; 8 bases line up with TRBD1. The receptor's source is a man between 18 and 35 years old in good health. Sequencing was performed on naive CD4+ T cells sorted from blood. The subset here: CD45RA+ positively selected. CDR3: CAWQRTGSYEQYF. DNA of the CDR3: TGTGCCTGGCAAAGGACAGGGTCCTACGAGCAGTACTTC. Combining the CDR3 with reference TRBV30 and TRBJ2-7 gives the whole variable domain SQTIHQWPATLVQPVGSPLSLECTVEGTSNPNLYWYRQAAGRGLQLLFYSVGIGQISSEVPQNLSASRPQDRQFILSSKKLLLSDSGFYLCAWQRTGSYEQYFGPGTRLTVT.